These 18 T cell receptor beta chains were sequenced from one sample in a study of OX40 agonist ivuxolimab in advanced cancers. Preparation of the library involved the immunoSEQ multiplex PCR assay. TCRdb holds this immuneACCESS table with in-frame rearrangements only. Some clones are missing; in checked studies, unresolved V genes explain under half, and the rest has no known cause. The sample yields around 70,000 clones; more than 85% were counted once. The ten most abundant clones make up 0.85% to 1.2% of the sample. The source was CD4+ or CD8+ T cells sorted from blood, collected in a trial of the OX40 agonist ivuxolimab. These receptors came from an adult with an advanced solid tumor such as melanoma, head and neck, liver or kidney cancer.

This clone was seen a few times. The chain links TRBV30 to TRBJ1-2, with D unclear. The germline V gene encodes CDR1 GTSNPN and CDR2 SVGIG (reference sequence). Trimming stripped 0 bases from V and 2 bases from J, with 7 bases between. There are 13 residues in the CDR3. The DNA of the CDR3 is TGTGCCTGGAGTGTAGAAGCCAACTATGGCTACACCTTC. This gives the protein CAWSVEANYGYTF. Drawing the rest from reference TRBV30 and TRBJ1-2, the complete variable domain is SQTIHQWPATLVQPVGSPLSLECTVEGTSNPNLYWYRQAAGRGLQLLFYSVGIGQISSEVPQNLSASRPQDRQFILSSKKLLLSDSGFYLCAWSVEANYGYTFGSGTRLTVV.

J is TRBJ2-7 and V is TRBV5-6, with TRBD1 matching 8 bases. CDR1 is SGHDT, CDR2 YYEEEE, per germline. The CDR3 consists of 14 residues. J lost 7 bases, V lost 3 bases, and 9 bases had no gene match. The chain's CDR3 is CASSSGQGGLEQYF. In DNA, the CDR3 is TGTGCCAGCAGCTCCGGACAGGGAGGTCTAGAGCAGTACTTC.

The chain couples TRBV9 to TRBJ1-3; D may be TRBD1 (5 bases). V was trimmed by 0 bases and J by 2 bases, leaving 6 bases between them. Germline V lookup: CDR1 SGDLS, CDR2 YYNGEE. The CDR3 sequence is 14 residues long. The CDR3 spells CASSVEGTGNTIYF. The CDR3 nucleotides are TGTGCCAGCAGCGTAGAGGGGACTGGAAACACCATATATTTT.

The rearrangement uses TRBV2 and TRBJ2-5; D is uncertain. The CDR3 runs to 12 residues. With 8 bases removed from V and 2 bases from J, the gap between germline ends came to 9 bases. CDR1 SNHLY and CDR2 FYNNEI come from the germline V gene. The CDR3 sequence is CASRFSQETQYF. The CDR3 coding sequence is TGTGCCAGCCGCTTTAGTCAAGAGACCCAGTACTTC. Drawing the rest from reference TRBV2 and TRBJ2-5, the complete variable domain is EPEVTQTPSHQVTQMGQEVILRCVPISNHLYFYWYRQILGQKVEFLVSFYNNEISEKSEIFDDQFSVERPDGSNFTLKIRSTKLEDSAMYFCASRFSQETQYFGPGTRLLVL.

V is TRBV11-2 and J is TRBJ2-1; possibly TRBD2 for D (5 bases). Trimming cost V 5 bases and J 0 bases, with 14 bases left between them. The CDR3 covers 16 residues. CDR1 is SGHAT and CDR2 is FQNNGV in the germline V gene. The CDR3 nucleotides read TGTGCCAGCAGCGTGGGGAGTTTTAGCTCCTACAATGAGCAGTTCTTC. Translated: CASSVGSFSSYNEQFF.

J is TRBJ2-7 and V is TRBV19; D is possibly TRBD1 or TRBD2 (5 bases each). CDR1 and CDR2 from the germline V gene are LNHDA and SQIVND (reference sequence). The CDR3 length is 13 residues. Trimming removed 3 bases from V and 2 bases from J, with 8 bases in between. The CDR3 nucleotides are TGTGCCAGTAGTATCGGGGCAGCCTACGAGCAGTACTTC. Protein product: CASSIGAAYEQYF.

The chain couples TRBV7-2 to TRBJ1-1; a weak D match, TRBD1 (5 bases). The CDR3 is made up of 14 amino acids. V gave up 8 bases and J gave up 5 bases, with 18 bases separating them. Germline assignment: CDR1 SGHTA and CDR2 FQGNSA. Here the CDR3 DNA reads TGTGCCAGCCGTAGTGCCGGGGCGCGAACTGAAGCTTTCTTT. This gives the protein CASRSAGARTEAFF.

The V call is TRBV27, the J call TRBJ2-2, with 8 bases aligning to TRBD1. Germline CDR1 and CDR2: MNHEY and SMNVEV (reference sequence). This CDR3 region has 15 residues. V lost 3 bases, J lost 6 bases, and 6 bases stayed unmatched. CDR3 sequence reads: CASSLSQGVPGELFF. The CDR3 DNA reads as TGTGCCAGCAGTTTGTCACAGGGGGTCCCCGGGGAGCTGTTTTTT.

The genes are TRBV18 and TRBJ2-1, with a possible D match to TRBD2 (6 bases). Germline V gene data show CDR1 as KGHSH and CDR2 as LQKENI. V lost 3 bases and J 0 bases, leaving 12 bases between the germline ends. The CDR3 is made up of 16 amino acids. This CDR3 reads CASSPMASVSYNEQFF. The DNA of the CDR3 is TGTGCCAGCTCACCGATGGCTAGCGTCTCCTACAATGAGCAGTTCTTC.

The rearrangement joins TRBV19 to TRBJ2-6; D possibly uses TRBD1 or TRBD2 (5 bases each). The CDR3 contains 18 residues. V lost 3 bases and J lost 0, with 15 bases in between. Germline V lookup: CDR1 LNHDA, CDR2 SQIVND (reference sequence). The CDR3 reads CASSMGDLSPSGANVLTF. The CDR3 coding sequence is TGTGCCAGTAGTATGGGGGACCTCTCCCCCTCTGGGGCCAACGTCCTGACTTTC.

The genes are TRBV30 and TRBJ2-3; 10 bases fit TRBD2. CDR3 length: 16 amino acids. With 1 base clipped from V and 1 base from J, the junction kept 5 bases outside the gene matches. CDR1 and CDR2 from the germline V gene are GTSNPN and SVGIG (reference sequence). The CDR3 DNA reads TGTGCCTGGAGTGCGTCCGGGACTAGCGGCACAGATACGCAGTATTTT. Translation: CAWSASGTSGTDTQYF.

The V call is TRBV9, the J call TRBJ2-2; a possible D gene is TRBD2 (7 bases). Germline loops: CDR1 SGDLS, CDR2 YYNGEE. V dropped 5 bases and J dropped 0 bases, with 17 bases sitting between them. CDR3 length: 17 amino acids. Here the CDR3 DNA reads TGTGCCAGCAGTGCGACTGGCGGGGGCGCGAACACCGGGGAGCTGTTTTTT. Its protein is CASSATGGGANTGELFF.

The gene calls are TRBV27 and TRBJ2-1, with TRBD2 matching 10 bases. This CDR3 is 17 amino acids long. Germline assignment: CDR1 MNHEY and CDR2 SMNVEV (reference sequence). Unmatched junction bases numbered 10, after V lost 2 bases and J lost 6 bases. As DNA, the CDR3 is TGTGCCAGCAGTTTAGTGGGACTAGCGAAATCTGGCAATGAGCAGTTCTTC. Translation gives CASSLVGLAKSGNEQFF.

This clone occurred once. The junction does not match germline at one end; this may be a read error. The rearrangement joins TRBV10-1 to TRBJ2-2; the D call may be TRBD1 or TRBD2 (5 bases each). Germline V CDR1 and CDR2: WNHNN, SYGVQD (reference sequence). The CDR3 totals 14 residues. In DNA form, the CDR3 reads TGCGCCAGCAGTGCACAGGTGTACACCGGGAAGCTGTTTTTT. Translation gives CASSAQVYTGKLFF.

The table lists this clone with a count of one. The chain joins TRBV5-6 to TRBJ1-1, with a possible D match to TRBD1 (6 bases). CDR3 length equals 15 residues. The V and J ends lost 0 bases and 6 bases respectively, with 15 bases between them. Germline V gene sequence: CDR1 SGHDT, CDR2 YYEEEE. CDR3 bases: TGTGCCAGCAGCTTGGCAGGGGCGTCTTCATCTGAAGCTTTCTTT. Its translation: CASSLAGASSSEAFF. Full variable domain (remainder filled in from reference TRBV5-6 and TRBJ1-1): DAGVTQSPTHLIKTRGQQVTLRCSPKSGHDTVSWYQQALGQGPQFIFQYYEEEERQRGNFPDRFSGHQFPNYSSELNVNALLLGDSALYLCASSLAGASSSEAFFGQGTRLTVV.

This clone was counted a few times. The CDR3 DNA follows: TGCGCCAGCAGTGACGGGACTCAGGAGCAGTTCTTC. This gives the protein CASSDGTQEQFF. This rearrangement joins TRBV10-2 to TRBJ2-1; TRBD2 is a possible D gene (6 bases). The CDR3 totals 12 residues. The germline CDR1 and CDR2 sequences are WSHSY and SAAADI. The V and J ends lost 3 bases and 10 bases respectively, with 10 bases between them.

This clone came up once. This sequence joins TRBV6-5 and TRBJ2-7, with D possibly TRBD2 on 7 matching bases. This CDR3 is 13 amino acids long. V was shortened by 6 bases and J by 5 bases, with 14 bases between the two germline ends. CDR1 and CDR2 (germline): MNHEY, SVGAGI. CDR3 DNA: TGTGCCAGCAGGAGAGGGGGGGTCCACGAGCAGTACTTC. It translates to CASRRGGVHEQYF.

The chain recombines TRBV5-5 with TRBJ2-7; D unclear. This CDR3 has 12 residues. The germline V gene encodes CDR1 SGHKS and CDR2 YYEKEE (reference sequence). V lost 2 bases, J lost 3 bases, and 6 bases lay in between. The CDR3 nucleotides read TGTGCCAGCAGCTTCGATAGCTACGAGCAGTACTTC. Protein: CASSFDSYEQYF.